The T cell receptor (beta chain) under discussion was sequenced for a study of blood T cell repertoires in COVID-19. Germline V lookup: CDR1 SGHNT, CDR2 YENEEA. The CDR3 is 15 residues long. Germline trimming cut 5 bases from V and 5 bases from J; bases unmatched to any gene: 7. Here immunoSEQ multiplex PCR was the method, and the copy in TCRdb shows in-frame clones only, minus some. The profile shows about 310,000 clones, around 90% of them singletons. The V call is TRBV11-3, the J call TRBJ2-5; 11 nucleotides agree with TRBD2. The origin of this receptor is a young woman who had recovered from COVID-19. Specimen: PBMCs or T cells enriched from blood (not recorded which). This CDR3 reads CASSPTSGGSETQYF. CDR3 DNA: TGTGCCAGCAGCCCTACTAGCGGGGGTTCGGAGACCCAGTACTTC.